This T cell receptor (beta chain) was recorded in a study of graft-versus-host responses after intestinal transplantation. About this clone itself: Its antigen is unidentified.

Study results and caveats: Detection of GvH clones occurred in recipient marrow, and some had their first appearance in ileum or blood.

Data came from immunoSEQ multiplex PCR; TCRdb stores just in-frame clones and leaves some out. The top ten hold 21% of the sample, which has tens of thousands of clones, over 90% seen once. Germline V gene sequence: CDR1 MNHEY, CDR2 SMNVEV (reference sequence). The CDR3 sequence is 14 residues long. Losses at the gene ends were 10 bases for V and 2 bases for J; bases not matched to a gene: 8. This clonotype was obtained from a human donor who was the organ donor for an intestinal transplant. The rearrangement uses TRBV27 and TRBJ1-5; 7 bases line up with TRBD1. This specimen consisted of unstimulated CD8+ T cells sorted from spleen or lymph node cells, obtained before transplant. The CDR3 sequence is CATATDRGNQPQHF. DNA of the CDR3: TGTGCCACCGCCACCGACAGGGGCAATCAGCCCCAGCATTTT.